This entry features one T cell receptor (beta chain) sequence. The J segment lost 1 base and the V segment lost 4 bases, leaving 1 base of the junction unmatched. The germline CDR1 and CDR2 sequences are SGDLS and YYNGEE. This CDR3 is 14 amino acids long. Clones were sequenced by immunoSEQ multiplex PCR, and TCRdb holds only the in-frame ones, with some missing. The sample includes tens of thousands of clones, about 90% of them seen just once. The data stem from a study of graft-versus-host responses after intestinal transplantation. The rearrangement links TRBV9 to TRBJ2-2, with 7 nucleotides matching TRBD1. The sample was PBMCs, taken 98 days after intestinal transplantation. This TCR was recovered from a human patient who received an intestinal transplant, so some T cells may come from the graft donor. In DNA form, the CDR3 reads TGTGCCAGCAGCCGGACAGGGAACACCGGGGAGCTGTTTTTT. It specifies CASSRTGNTGELFF.